This T cell receptor beta chain derives from a study of blood T cell repertoires in COVID-19. Across the study: PBMCs, B-cell-depleted T cells, or T cells provided the cDNA or gDNA that made up the material.

Libraries were prepared by immunoSEQ multiplex PCR; TCRdb keeps only in-frame clonotypes and omits some of them. The sample gives roughly 120,000 clones, roughly 90% of which show up once; roughly 4.8% is in the top ten. The trim removed 4 bases at V and 5 bases at J, leaving 9 bases unmatched. From germline, CDR1 is SGHTA and CDR2 FQGNSA. The CDR3 totals 17 residues. In its sample, this clone was seen a few times. The genes are TRBV7-2 and TRBJ2-7; the match to TRBD2 covers 15 bases. This receptor was obtained from a man aged 55-75 years with COVID-19, enrolled during active disease. Material for sequencing was peripheral blood. CDR3 in DNA: TGTGCCAGCAGCTGGGGACTAGCGGGAGGAGGGATAGACGAGCAGTACTTC. It codes for CASSWGLAGGGIDEQYF.